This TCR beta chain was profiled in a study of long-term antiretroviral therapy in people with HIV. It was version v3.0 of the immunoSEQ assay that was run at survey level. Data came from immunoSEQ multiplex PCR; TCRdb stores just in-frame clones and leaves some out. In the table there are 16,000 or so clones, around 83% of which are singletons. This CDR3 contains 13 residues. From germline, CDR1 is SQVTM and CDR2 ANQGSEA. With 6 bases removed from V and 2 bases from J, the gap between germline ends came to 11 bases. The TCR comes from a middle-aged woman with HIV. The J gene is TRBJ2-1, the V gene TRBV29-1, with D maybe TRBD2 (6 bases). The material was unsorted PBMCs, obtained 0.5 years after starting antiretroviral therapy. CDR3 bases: TGCAGCGTAGCGGGCCTCACCTACAATGAGCAGTTCTTC. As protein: CSVAGLTYNEQFF.